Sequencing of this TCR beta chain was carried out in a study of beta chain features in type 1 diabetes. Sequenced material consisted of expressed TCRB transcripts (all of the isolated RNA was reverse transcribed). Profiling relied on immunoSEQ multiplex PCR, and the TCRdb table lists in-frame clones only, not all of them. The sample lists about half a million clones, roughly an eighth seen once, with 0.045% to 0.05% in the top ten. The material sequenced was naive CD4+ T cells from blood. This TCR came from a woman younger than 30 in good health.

DNA for the CDR3: TGCGCCAGCAGCTTCGCTAGCGGGAACTACGAGCAGTACTTC. Translation gives CASSFASGNYEQYF. The chain couples TRBV5-1 to TRBJ2-7; 9 nucleotides match TRBD2. This CDR3 spans 14 amino acids. V trimming: 2 bases; J trimming: 3 bases; junction bases outside the gene matches: 3. Germline loops: CDR1 SGHRS, CDR2 YFSETQ.